Listed here are 20 T cell receptor beta chains from one sample, sequenced in a study of blood T cell repertoires in COVID-19 (TCRdb year 2020). The receptor library was made with the immunoSEQ multiplex PCR assay. TCRdb's version of the immuneACCESS table is confined to in-frame rearrangements and falls short of the full clone set. An unresolved V gene accounts for under half of the shortfall where checked; the remainder is of unknown origin. The sample table contains about 360,000 clones; only one count was recorded for 70% to 90% of them. Under 8.5% of the sample belongs to the ten largest clones. Sequenced: peripheral blood. All receptors come from a woman in her fifties or sixties with COVID-19, enrolled during active disease.

The rearrangement joins TRBV29-1 to TRBJ2-5, with D uncertain. This CDR3 is built from 12 residues. Trimming shortened V by 5 bases and J by 1 base, and 8 bases separated the two germline ends. Per the germline V gene, CDR1 is SQVTM and CDR2 is ANQGSEA. CDR3: CSVPNTQETQYF. The CDR3 region has the DNA TGCAGCGTTCCGAACACCCAAGAGACCCAGTACTTC.

The chain employs TRBV30 and TRBJ1-2; no firm D call. CDR1 and CDR2 from the germline V gene are GTSNPN and SVGIG (reference sequence). CDR3 length: 12 residues. The V gene lost 2 bases and the J gene lost 8 bases, with 12 bases spanning the gap. Here the CDR3 DNA reads TGTGCCTGGAGTAGAACGCTACGGGGCTACACCTTC. Translating it yields CAWSRTLRGYTF.

V usage is TRBV7-8 and J usage is TRBJ1-1; D call uncertain. This CDR3 has 14 residues. V was shortened by 1 base and J by 0 bases, with 6 bases between the two germline ends. Looked up from germline, CDR1 is SGHVS and CDR2 is FQNEAQ. The CDR3 region is CASSLDRMNTEAFF. DNA for the CDR3: TGTGCCAGCAGCTTAGACAGAATGAACACTGAAGCTTTCTTT.

Here the CDR3 DNA reads TGTGCCAGCAGCTTCTGGACAGCACCAAGGGGCTACACCTTC. It specifies CASSFWTAPRGYTF. The chain links TRBV5-4 to TRBJ1-2, with D perhaps TRBD1 (6 bases). The V gene lost 2 bases and the J gene lost 8 bases, with 16 bases spanning the gap. Germline-derived CDR1 and CDR2 are SGHNT and YYREEE (reference sequence). This CDR3 contains 14 residues.

This clone was recorded a few times. The V gene is TRBV4-3, the J gene TRBJ2-7; D unresolved. The CDR3 spans 13 residues. V shed 0 bases and J shed 5 bases, with 8 bases lying between them. Germline assignment: CDR1 LGHNA and CDR2 YSLEER. CDR3 loop: CASSQDPSDEQYF. The CDR3 coding sequence is TGCGCCAGCAGCCAAGATCCCTCTGACGAGCAGTACTTC.

V gene TRBV6-4 combines with J gene TRBJ2-1, with 10 bases lining up with TRBD1. Trimming at V came to 5 bases and at J to 6 bases, leaving 4 bases not matched to a gene. There are 14 residues in the CDR3. Germline V gene sequence: CDR1 MRHNA, CDR2 SNTAGT. This CDR3 is CASSPRTGGNEQFF. The DNA of the CDR3 is TGTGCCAGCAGTCCTAGGACAGGGGGCAATGAGCAGTTCTTC.

The rearrangement joins TRBV5-6 to TRBJ1-2; D is possibly TRBD1 (5 bases). CDR3 length: 13 residues. Germline V CDR1 and CDR2: SGHDT, YYEEEE. Trimming stripped 4 bases from V and 5 bases from J, with 12 bases between. CDR3 nucleotides: TGTGCCAGCAGCCGGGCGGGGACGTATGGCTACACCTTC. Translated, it gives CASSRAGTYGYTF.

This chain links TRBV10-2 with TRBJ1-5, with D perhaps TRBD1 (6 bases). Germline V CDR1 and CDR2: WSHSY, SAAADI. This CDR3 region has 14 residues. V gave up 8 bases and J gave up 0 bases, with 11 bases separating them. This CDR3 is CASAGQYSNQPQHF. The CDR3 DNA is TGCGCCAGCGCAGGACAGTATAGCAATCAGCCCCAGCATTTT.

The sample holds a few counts of this clone. This chain links TRBV11-3 with TRBJ2-7; D possibly corresponds to TRBD1 (7 bases). The V end lost 6 bases, the J end lost 7 bases, and 19 bases lay between the germline ends. The CDR3 has 14 residues. The germline gives CDR1 SGHNT, CDR2 YENEEA. The CDR3: CASRATGRFGEQYF. The CDR3 nucleotides read TGTGCCAGCAGGGCGACAGGGAGGTTTGGAGAGCAGTACTTC.

This sequence joins TRBV6-5 and TRBJ1-2, with D perhaps matching TRBD1 (6 bases). In germline, CDR1 is MNHEY, CDR2 SVGAGI. V lost 4 bases and J 7 bases, leaving 13 bases between the germline ends. The CDR3 is made up of 13 amino acids. CDR3 loop: CASSFGRGGGYTF. CDR3 nucleotides: TGTGCCAGCAGTTTCGGCAGGGGCGGTGGCTACACCTTC.

This clone was found once. This sequence joins TRBV6-1 and TRBJ2-5; no definite D call. The germline CDR1 and CDR2 sequences are MNHNS and SASEGT. The CDR3 is made up of 15 amino acids. V was trimmed by 3 bases and J by 4 bases, leaving 15 bases between them. CDR3 region: CASSENVAARETQYF. In nucleotides, the CDR3 is TGTGCCAGCAGTGAGAATGTTGCGGCGAGAGAGACCCAGTACTTC.

The V gene is TRBV5-4, the J gene TRBJ1-2, with TRBD1 matching 10 bases. The CDR3 runs to 14 residues. The junction had 5 bases not matched to a gene; V was cut back by 4 bases and J by 5 bases. Germline assignment: CDR1 SGHNT and CDR2 YYREEE (reference sequence). In nucleotides, the CDR3 is TGTGCCAGCAGCCGTGACAGGGGGCAGTATGGCTACACCTTC. This translates into CASSRDRGQYGYTF. Together with reference TRBV5-4 and TRBJ1-2, the CDR3 gives the full variable domain: ETGVTQSPTHLIKTRGQQVTLRCSSQSGHNTVSWYQQALGQGPQFIFQYYREEENGRGNFPPRFSGLQFPNYSSELNVNALELDDSALYLCASSRDRGQYGYTFGSGTRLTVV.

The chain recombines TRBV7-2 with TRBJ2-7, with a tentative D call TRBD2 (6 bases). Deletions cut 1 base from V and 2 bases from J, with 9 bases between. Germline CDR1 SGHTA, CDR2 FQGNSA. This CDR3 has 14 residues. CDR3 residues: CASSLGSGPYEQYF. The CDR3 coding sequence is TGTGCCAGCAGCTTAGGTAGCGGCCCCTACGAGCAGTACTTC.

A few counts support this clone. The V and J genes are TRBV2 and TRBJ1-1; TRBD1 matches at 7 bases. Germline assignment: CDR1 SNHLY and CDR2 FYNNEI. The CDR3 spans 13 residues. V gave up 7 bases and J gave up 3 bases; unmatched junction bases: 5. This chain's CDR3 is CASTPDRDTEAFF. The CDR3 region has the DNA TGTGCCAGCACCCCTGACAGGGACACTGAAGCTTTCTTT. Based on the CDR3 plus reference TRBV2 and TRBJ1-1, the full variable domain is EPEVTQTPSHQVTQMGQEVILRCVPISNHLYFYWYRQILGQKVEFLVSFYNNEISEKSEIFDDQFSVERPDGSNFTLKIRSTKLEDSAMYFCASTPDRDTEAFFGQGTRLTVV.

The chain links TRBV27 to TRBJ2-3; TRBD1 matches at 7 bases. Trimming at V came to 2 bases and at J to 1 base, leaving 0 bases not matched to a gene. The CDR3 length is 14 residues. Germline CDR1 is MNHEY and CDR2 is SMNVEV (reference sequence). The DNA for the CDR3 is TGTGCCAGCAGTTTAGACAGGGGCACAGATACGCAGTATTTT. It yields the protein CASSLDRGTDTQYF.

This clone was seen once. The chain employs TRBV6-2 or TRBV6-3 and TRBJ2-7, with TRBD2 matching over 12 bases. This CDR3 is 15 amino acids long. V trimming: 5 bases; J trimming: 5 bases; junction bases outside the gene matches: 7. Germline values: CDR1 MNHEY, CDR2 SVGEGT. The CDR3 sequence: CASSASGGAGHEQYF. The CDR3 DNA reads as TGTGCCAGCAGTGCTAGCGGGGGGGCCGGCCACGAGCAGTACTTC.

A word on this clone: One end of the junction is discordant with germline, which a read error may explain. CDR3 region: CASSLALLRELNF. The CDR3, as DNA: TGTGCCAGCAGCTTAGCACTCCTAAGGGAGCTGAACTTC. The chain joins TRBV7-2 to TRBJ2-7, with D tentatively TRBD2 (5 bases). The germline gives CDR1 SGHTA, CDR2 FQGNSA. This CDR3 contains 13 residues.

This clone was observed once. The gene calls are TRBV21-1 and TRBJ2-5; TRBD1 is taken as the D call from the table, unchecked against the DNA. TRBV21-1 corresponds to a pseudogene. CDR3 size: 15 residues. As DNA, the CDR3 is TGTGCCAGCAGCATTACAGGGGATGGTGAAGAGACCCAGTACTTC. This sequence encodes CASSITGDGEETQYF.

The rearrangement joins TRBV19 to TRBJ1-4; D may be TRBD1 (5 bases). This CDR3 is 15 amino acids long. Germline V gives CDR1 LNHDA, CDR2 SQIVND (reference sequence). V was shortened by 3 bases and J by 6 bases, with 14 bases between the two germline ends. The CDR3 here is CASSIHSGNYEKLFF. The DNA for the CDR3 is TGTGCCAGTAGTATTCATTCAGGGAATTATGAAAAACTGTTTTTT.

The V and J genes are TRBV7-9 and TRBJ1-4; no clear D. The CDR3 consists of 13 residues. The V and J ends lost 0 bases and 5 bases respectively, with 4 bases between them. Germline CDR1 SEHNR, CDR2 FQNEAQ (reference sequence). The CDR3 nucleotides are TGTGCCAGCAGCTTAGCAGAGAATGAAAAACTGTTTTTT. This sequence encodes CASSLAENEKLFF.